A selection of T cell receptor beta chains follows, all from one sample in a study of T-cell reconstitution after alpha-beta-depleted transplantation in children. TCRdb processed the PCR reads anew with MiXCR; each CDR3 protein has one entry. The table lists hundreds of thousands of distinct CDR3 sequences, under 25% of them singletons, with 11% to 15% in the top ten. Sequenced here: PBMCs, mostly from graft donor cells, sampled 360 days after TCRalphabeta/CD19-depleted stem cell transplant. The receptor set was obtained from a boy in the first two years of life who had a stem cell transplant for acute myeloid leukemia, so the T cells may come from the graft donor. CDR3s leave out the opening cysteine and the closing phenylalanine or tryptophan.

j_gene	v_gene	CDR3aa
TRBJ2-5	TRBV21-1	ASSKGYRETQY
TRBJ2-1	TRBV12-3/TRBV12-4	ASSLGGGRYNEQF
TRBJ2-1	TRBV20-1	SASAAYNEQF
TRBJ2-1	TRBV20-1	SARGRGVDEQF
TRBJ2-5	TRBV5-1	ASSLLGGDGETQY
TRBJ2-7	TRBV20-1	SASSYRGLNPTSGTYEQY
TRBJ1-2	TRBV29-1	SVVAVNYGYT
TRBJ2-2	TRBV5-1	ASRVSPGITGELF
TRBJ2-5	TRBV6-5	ASSFNSGGSETQY
TRBJ2-5	TRBV12-3/TRBV12-4	ASSLITGETQY
TRBJ2-1	TRBV28	ASSFLTGSSFGSNEQF
TRBJ2-3	TRBV24-1	ATASKPADTQY
TRBJ2-1	TRBV20-1	SARDPARTNEQF
TRBJ2-1	TRBV5-6	ASSGTGTSGLHNEQF
TRBJ1-6	TRBV5-1	ASSLSQRSPLH
TRBJ2-5	TRBV7-9	ASSPRLAVQETQY
TRBJ1-1	TRBV6-5	ASSREQGNTEAF
TRBJ1-1	TRBV5-1	ASSLEGGSDHTEAF
TRBJ1-4	TRBV20-1	SARGQLQLGNEKLF
TRBJ2-7	TRBV18	ASSPRQLPYEQY
TRBJ2-3	TRBV7-8	ASSITSGTDTQY
TRBJ2-7	TRBV20-1	SASRDTHYEQY
TRBJ1-3	TRBV7-2	ASSLAQRNTIY
TRBJ2-2	TRBV25-1	ASSELDRAGGELF
TRBJ2-3	TRBV11-1	ASSVRPGEGAWDTQY
TRBJ1-6	TRBV6-1	ASTRDSISPLH
TRBJ2-5	TRBV28	ASSTGGALGQETQY
TRBJ2-7	TRBV12-3/TRBV12-4	ASNHRDRGRYEQY
TRBJ1-1	TRBV29-1	SVEPRRGAGTEAF
TRBJ2-1	TRBV29-1	SVGSVLTDEQF
TRBJ2-5	TRBV25-1	ASSEYGSVTQY
TRBJ1-1	TRBV20-1	SARFPRAPLEAF
TRBJ2-7	TRBV6-2/TRBV6-3	ASSSVAGYYEQY
TRBJ2-2	TRBV28	ASSLLRTTGELF
TRBJ2-7	TRBV27	ASSSTTGAHSYEQY
TRBJ2-1	TRBV4-3	ASSQEVGQIINEQF
TRBJ2-3	TRBV20-1	SAQAMKGRSTDTQY
TRBJ2-5	TRBV5-1	ASSHGLGGQETQY
TRBJ2-5	TRBV12-3/TRBV12-4	ASSFRDIQETQY
TRBJ1-2	TRBV29-1	SVERIWTGGSGGYT
TRBJ2-1	TRBV6-1	ASSGRGTRDYNEQF
TRBJ2-5	TRBV29-1	SVPAGQETQY
TRBJ2-2	TRBV20-1	SATGQGVTGELF
TRBJ1-1	TRBV18	ASSPYRENTEAF
TRBJ1-1	TRBV9	ASSAQPQGDTEAF
TRBJ2-5	TRBV4-1	ASSQDSLDQETQY
TRBJ2-5	TRBV28	ASSFAGLSQETQY
TRBJ2-3	TRBV29-1	SVRDFTDTQY
TRBJ1-1	TRBV7-6	ASSYYRAPNTEAF
TRBJ2-7	TRBV7-2	ASSLIGTGGNYEQY
TRBJ1-4	TRBV20-1	TSGTGSEKLF
TRBJ2-3	TRBV7-6	ASSLGGQGPSTDTQY
TRBJ2-3	TRBV9	ASSVIGATSADTQY
TRBJ2-7	TRBV7-2	ASSLRLAGVYEQY
TRBJ2-1	TRBV7-9	ASSSLLQESSYNEQF
TRBJ2-1	TRBV9	ASSFSTSGFGGDNEQF
TRBJ2-2	TRBV20-1	SARDPGQINTGELF